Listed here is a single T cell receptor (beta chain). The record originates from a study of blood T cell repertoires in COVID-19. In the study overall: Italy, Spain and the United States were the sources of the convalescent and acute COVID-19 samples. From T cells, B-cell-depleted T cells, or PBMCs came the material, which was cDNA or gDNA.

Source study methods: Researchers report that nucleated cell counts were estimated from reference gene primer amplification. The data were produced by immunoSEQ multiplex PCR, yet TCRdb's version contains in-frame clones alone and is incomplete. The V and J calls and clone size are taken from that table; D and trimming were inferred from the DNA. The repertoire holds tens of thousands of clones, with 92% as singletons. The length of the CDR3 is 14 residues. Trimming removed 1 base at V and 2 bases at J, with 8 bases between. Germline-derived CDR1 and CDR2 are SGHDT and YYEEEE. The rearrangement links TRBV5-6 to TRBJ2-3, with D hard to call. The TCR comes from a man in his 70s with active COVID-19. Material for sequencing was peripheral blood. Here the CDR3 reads CASSLRFYTDTQYF. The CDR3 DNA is TGTGCCAGCAGCTTGCGGTTCTACACAGATACGCAGTATTTT.